Listed here are 25 T cell receptor beta chains from one sample, sequenced in a study of regulatory T cells in long-lasting Graves disease. Investigators prepared the TCR beta libraries by applying iRepertoire HTBI primers and Arm-PCR of CDR3 regions. TCRdb recomputed calls from the multiplex PCR reads with MiXCR, one row per CDR3 protein. The sample lists around 430,000 distinct CDR3 sequences; 22% were seen once. Described time point: persistent/refractory GD, antithyroid drugs over 5 years with positive TRAb. PBMC RNA was the source of the TCR library. The sequences come from peripheral blood mononuclear cells (PBMCs), collected when the disease was refractory, from a patient treated with antithyroid drugs. These receptors were obtained from a female donor with Graves disease.

This chain joins TRBV19 and TRBJ2-2, with D perhaps assigned TRBD1 or TRBD2 (6 bases each). The CDR3 loop spans 17 amino acids. The ends were cut back, 9 bases at V and 5 bases at J, with 25 bases in the middle. Germline V gene sequence: CDR1 LNHDA, CDR2 SQIVND (reference sequence). The CDR3 bases are TGTGCCAGCTTCCGGAGAGGGGGGTTGTTATTGACCGGGGAGCTGTTTTTT. This gives the protein CASFRRGGLLLTGELFF.

This clonotype was detected many times. The CDR3 here is CASSPRLYEETQYF. The CDR3 nucleotides are TGTGCCAGCAGCCCGCGCCTTTACGAAGAGACCCAGTACTTC. V usage is TRBV7-2 and J usage is TRBJ2-5, with unresolved D. V was pared by 5 bases and J by 3 bases, with 13 bases between. This CDR3 comprises 14 residues. The germline CDR1 and CDR2 sequences are SGHTA and FQGNSA.

The CDR3 bases are TGTGCCAGTAGTCCGACGGACCGAGATACCTACGAGCAGTACTTC. Its translation: CASSPTDRDTYEQYF. J is TRBJ2-7 and V is TRBV19; D unresolved. Germline loops: CDR1 LNHDA, CDR2 SQIVND (reference sequence). The CDR3 is made up of 15 amino acids. V dropped 5 bases and J dropped 2 bases, with 16 bases sitting between them.

The chain employs TRBV9 and TRBJ1-5; the D gene is possibly TRBD1 (5 bases). Germline V gives CDR1 SGDLS, CDR2 YYNGEE. Trimming pared 4 bases from V and 2 bases from J, leaving 13 bases between. This CDR3 spans 15 amino acids. CDR3 residues: CASSLNAGGNQPQHF. The CDR3 nucleotides read TGTGCCAGCAGCCTGAATGCGGGGGGCAATCAGCCCCAGCATTTT.

The chain links TRBV6-2 or TRBV6-3 to TRBJ2-7; D not resolved. Trimming shortened V by 5 bases and J by 2 bases, and 10 bases separated the two germline ends. Germline CDR1 is MNHEY and CDR2 is SVGEGT. The CDR3 runs to 13 residues. The CDR3 loop reads CASSRSSPYEQYF. Here the CDR3 DNA reads TGTGCCAGCAGTCGATCAAGCCCCTACGAGCAGTACTTC.

This clonotype was counted ten times or more. The rearrangement joins TRBV6-2 or TRBV6-3 to TRBJ1-2; D gene unclear. V was clipped by 4 bases and J by 4 bases, with 10 bases between them. This CDR3 contains 13 residues. The germline CDR1 and CDR2 sequences are MNHEY and SVGEGT. The CDR3 coding sequence is TGTGCCAGCAGTTCCGAAGTAACCTATGGCTACACCTTC. As protein: CASSSEVTYGYTF.

The gene calls are TRBV3-1 and TRBJ2-1, with TRBD2 as a possible D gene (6 bases). V was pared by 3 bases and J by 6 bases, with 9 bases between. Germline V gene lookup returns CDR1 LGHDT and CDR2 YNNKEL (reference sequence). This CDR3 is built from 13 residues. The CDR3 protein is CASSHQEGNEQFF. CDR3 nucleotide sequence: TGTGCCAGCAGCCACCAGGAGGGCAATGAGCAGTTCTTC.

The chain employs TRBV2 and TRBJ1-2; D gene ambiguous. The CDR3 loop spans 13 amino acids. Germline-derived CDR1 and CDR2 are SNHLY and FYNNEI. V lost 6 bases to trimming and J lost 6 bases, with 14 bases between them. The CDR3 spells CASSLGSLDGYTF. The CDR3 DNA reads TGTGCCAGCAGCTTAGGGTCTCTAGATGGCTACACCTTC.

J is TRBJ1-5 and V is TRBV30, with D unresolved. The CDR3 is made up of 13 amino acids. The V end was cut by 0 bases, the J end by 4 bases, with 7 bases between. Germline CDR1 reads GTSNPN; CDR2 reads SVGIG (reference sequence). The CDR3 sequence is CAWSVLRNQPQHF. In DNA, the CDR3 is TGTGCCTGGAGTGTTTTAAGAAATCAGCCCCAGCATTTT.

This clonotype was found a few times. This chain joins TRBV20-1 and TRBJ1-6; a possible D gene is TRBD1 (5 bases). V lost 6 bases and J 7 bases, leaving 22 bases between the germline ends. The CDR3 spans 16 residues. Per the germline V gene, CDR1 is DFQATT and CDR2 is SNEGSKA (reference sequence). The CDR3 DNA reads as TGCAGTGCCGACTCCAACCGGGACGGGGAGAATTCACCCCTCCACTTT. This codes for CSADSNRDGENSPLHF.

This clonotype turned up a few times. The chain employs TRBV19 and TRBJ2-5; D is perhaps TRBD1 or TRBD2 (5 bases each). Germline V gene data show CDR1 as LNHDA and CDR2 as SQIVND (reference sequence). This CDR3 is built from 16 residues. Trimming pared 3 bases from V and 5 bases from J, leaving 19 bases between. Here the CDR3 DNA reads TGTGCCAGTAGTATTGGAACAGGAGAGGGATGGGAGACCCAGTACTTC. Protein: CASSIGTGEGWETQYF.

This clonotype was observed many times. The rearrangement uses TRBV20-1 and TRBJ2-5; D is possibly TRBD2 (6 bases). The V end was cut by 5 bases, the J end by 3 bases, with 10 bases between. The CDR3 contains 12 residues. Germline assignment: CDR1 DFQATT and CDR2 SNEGSKA (reference sequence). This CDR3 is CSASSGEETQYF. The CDR3, as DNA: TGCAGTGCTTCATCGGGAGAAGAGACCCAGTACTTC.

This clonotype was seen at least ten times. The chain uses TRBV15 and TRBJ2-4; TRBD1 matches at 7 bases. The CDR3 runs 14 residues. V lost 6 bases, J lost 4 bases, and 6 bases stayed unmatched. Germline CDR1 LNHNV, CDR2 YYDKDF (reference sequence). CDR3 DNA: TGTGCCACCAGTGAGACAGGGCTGAAAAACATTCAGTACTTC. Amino acid sequence: CATSETGLKNIQYF.

This clonotype was seen at least ten times. The rearrangement links TRBV20-1 to TRBJ2-5; 8 bases are shared with TRBD1. The CDR3 consists of 14 residues. Germline CDR1 and CDR2: DFQATT and SNEGSKA (reference sequence). The V segment lost 2 bases and the J segment 5 bases; nucleotides outside the gene matches: 7. CDR3 in amino acids: CSARSDRGWETQYF. CDR3 in DNA: TGCAGTGCTAGATCCGACAGGGGCTGGGAGACCCAGTACTTC.

For the CDR3, the DNA is TGTGCCAGCAGTCGCTCCGGGACTAGCGGGAGGGGTCCCGCAGATACGCAGTATTTT. Translating gives CASSRSGTSGRGPADTQYF. The chain has TRBV28 and TRBJ2-3, with 16 nucleotides matching TRBD2. The CDR3 covers 19 residues. J lost 4 bases, V lost 5 bases, and 12 bases had no gene match. CDR1 MDHEN and CDR2 SYDVKM come from the germline V gene.

The chain recombines TRBV9 with TRBJ2-7; D gene uncertain. The V and J ends lost 0 bases and 2 bases respectively, with 9 bases between them. This CDR3 spans 14 amino acids. Germline assignment: CDR1 SGDLS and CDR2 YYNGEE. CDR3 in amino acids: CASSVGHATYEQYF. CDR3 DNA: TGTGCCAGCAGCGTAGGGCATGCGACCTACGAGCAGTACTTC.

This clonotype was counted many times. The chain joins TRBV6-5 to TRBJ1-2; D ambiguous. This CDR3 has 13 residues. The V end lost 2 bases, the J end lost 2 bases, and 6 bases lay between the germline ends. Germline CDR1 reads MNHEY; CDR2 reads SVGAGI. CDR3: CASSYPGNYGYTF. Here the CDR3 DNA reads TGTGCCAGCAGTTACCCCGGGAACTATGGCTACACCTTC.

The V gene is TRBV11-2, the J gene TRBJ2-3, with 13 bases that match TRBD2. The germline CDR1 and CDR2 sequences are SGHAT and FQNNGV. V shed 4 bases, J shed 1 base, and the junction held 8 bases outside the gene matches. The CDR3 consists of 18 residues. The CDR3 sequence is CASSSGLAGLRGTDTQYF. The DNA for the CDR3 is TGTGCCAGCAGCTCGGGACTAGCGGGGTTAAGAGGCACAGATACGCAGTATTTT.

The chain couples TRBV3-1 to TRBJ1-1, with TRBD1 matching over 8 bases. The CDR3 covers 12 residues. V shed 0 bases, J shed 9 bases, and the junction held 0 bases outside the gene matches. CDR1 is LGHDT, CDR2 YNNKEL, per germline (reference sequence). The CDR3 reads CASSQDRGQAFF. CDR3 coding DNA: TGTGCCAGCAGCCAAGACAGGGGGCAAGCTTTCTTT.

In its sample, this clonotype was seen many times. The chain couples TRBV2 to TRBJ1-2; tentative D call: TRBD1 (5 bases). CDR3 length equals 13 residues. CDR1 is SNHLY and CDR2 is FYNNEI in the germline V gene. Trimming removed 5 bases from V and 8 bases from J, with 15 bases in between. For the CDR3, the DNA is TGTGCCAGCAGTCCAGGGATGAGTTCGGGCTACACCTTC. It is translated as CASSPGMSSGYTF.

This clonotype was recorded at least ten times. This chain joins TRBV6-1 and TRBJ1-6, with TRBD1 identical over 8 bases. The V segment lost 4 bases and the J segment 8 bases; nucleotides outside the gene matches: 10. CDR1 is MNHNS, CDR2 SASEGT, per germline. This CDR3 is 16 amino acids long. The CDR3 DNA sequence: TGTGCCAGCAGTGTATCCAGGGGGCGCGCAGATTCACCCCTCCACTTT. Translating it yields CASSVSRGRADSPLHF.

J is TRBJ2-4 and V is TRBV7-9; D remains ambiguous. This CDR3 spans 17 amino acids. CDR1 is SEHNR and CDR2 is FQNEAQ in the germline V gene (reference sequence). Trimming left V 5 bases short and J 2 bases short, with 19 bases between. The CDR3 region has the DNA TGTGCCAGCAGCCAGCACGAGCCCAGCCCAACCAAAAACATTCAGTACTTC. Translating gives CASSQHEPSPTKNIQYF.

The chain couples TRBV5-6 to TRBJ1-4; D is unclear. Germline V CDR1 and CDR2: SGHDT, YYEEEE. V gave up 0 bases and J gave up 8 bases, with 11 bases separating them. The CDR3 is made up of 14 amino acids. CDR3 in DNA: TGTGCCAGCAGCTTGGGGCAGGTTGAGGAAAAACTGTTTTTT. As protein: CASSLGQVEEKLFF.

In this sample, this clonotype turned up a few times. The gene calls are TRBV20-1 and TRBJ2-7; 7 bases fit TRBD2. In germline, CDR1 is DFQATT, CDR2 SNEGSKA (reference sequence). The CDR3 sequence is 13 residues long. V gave up 3 bases and J gave up 0 bases; unmatched junction bases: 2. CDR3 region: CSASGGSSYEQYF. The CDR3 nucleotides are TGCAGTGCTAGCGGGGGGAGCTCCTACGAGCAGTACTTC.

This clonotype has ten or more counts. The V gene is TRBV12-3 or TRBV12-4, the J gene TRBJ2-5, with D perhaps assigned TRBD1 or TRBD2 (5 bases each). The CDR3 runs 14 residues. V was pared by 6 bases and J by 5 bases, with 16 bases between. CDR3 in amino acids: CASSLGTVRETQYF. The CDR3 region has the DNA TGTGCCAGCAGCCTGGGGACGGTCCGTGAGACCCAGTACTTC.